What follows are 13 T cell receptor beta chains derived from one specimen sequenced in a study of shared clonotypes between healthy human individuals. The repertoire was sequenced with immunoSEQ multiplex PCR; TCRdb's copy has only in-frame clones and lacks some. The table records 550,000 to 850,000 clones, approximately 77% of them present only once. The sequencing sample was made of memory CD4+ T cells sorted from blood. Described subset: CD45RA-negative fraction. All receptors derive from a woman aged 25 to 39 in good health.

This sequence joins TRBV19 and TRBJ2-5; D ambiguous. The CDR3 totals 11 residues. Germline V gene data show CDR1 as LNHDA and CDR2 as SQIVND (reference sequence). The germline V and J ends were trimmed by 5 bases and 5 bases, with 6 bases remaining between them. CDR3 sequence: CASSYKETQYF. For the CDR3, the DNA is TGTGCCAGTAGTTACAAGGAGACCCAGTACTTC.

This clone was seen a handful of times. V is TRBV5-1 and J is TRBJ2-2; TRBD2 aligns across 8 bases. Germline lookup yields CDR1 SGHRS and CDR2 YFSETQ. This CDR3 contains 16 residues. V lost 0 bases to trimming and J lost 7 bases; unmatched junction nucleotides: 8. The CDR3 is CASSLAPGSGDGELFF. The CDR3 DNA sequence: TGCGCCAGCAGCTTGGCCCCGGGTAGCGGGGACGGGGAGCTGTTTTTT.

This chain connects TRBV7-2 to TRBJ2-1, with TRBD2 matching 7 bases. J gave up 9 bases and V 5 bases, and 7 bases lay outside the gene matches. The CDR3 is 13 residues long. Germline CDR1 is SGHTA and CDR2 is FQGNSA. CDR3 DNA: TGTGCCAGCAGCCCCCAGCGGGATACTGAGCAGTTCTTC. It specifies CASSPQRDTEQFF.

The chain joins TRBV7-8 to TRBJ2-7; D is unresolved. CDR3 size: 15 residues. V was clipped by 1 base and J by 5 bases, with 15 bases between them. Per germline, CDR1 SGHVS and CDR2 FQNEAQ. The CDR3 DNA is TGTGCCAGCAGCTTAGAGTCTGGACCTTTGGACGAGCAGTACTTC. It specifies CASSLESGPLDEQYF.

The V gene is TRBV28, the J gene TRBJ2-1; TRBD2 matches at 9 bases. This CDR3 region has 15 residues. V shed 7 bases and J 5 bases; nucleotides not matched to a gene: 9. Germline CDR1 MDHEN, CDR2 SYDVKM. The DNA for the CDR3 is TGTGCCAGCAAGATGGCGGGAGGGTCCCACAATGAGCAGTTCTTC. Translating gives CASKMAGGSHNEQFF.

This clone was picked up one time. The chain combines TRBV27 with TRBJ2-7; 7 bases are shared with TRBD1. CDR1 and CDR2 (germline): MNHEY, SMNVEV (reference sequence). The CDR3 is 12 residues long. J was trimmed by 9 bases and V by 3 bases; bases with no gene match: 5. The CDR3 nucleotides are TGTGCCAGCAGTTTTGAAGGGGGCGCGCAGTACTTC. Translated, it gives CASSFEGGAQYF.

J is TRBJ2-5 and V is TRBV11-1; 7 nucleotides match TRBD2. V lost 7 bases, J lost 3 bases, and 5 bases stayed unmatched. The CDR3 totals 13 residues. Germline-derived CDR1 and CDR2 are SGHAT and FQDESV (reference sequence). The CDR3 here is CASNPGREETQYF. In DNA, the CDR3 is TGTGCCAGCAACCCGGGGAGGGAAGAGACCCAGTACTTC.

The CDR3 DNA sequence: TGTGCCAGCAGCCCTACTCAACGGGGGACAGGGGTCTACGAGCAGTACTTC. The encoded protein is CASSPTQRGTGVYEQYF. This chain connects TRBV5-4 to TRBJ2-7; TRBD1 matches at 10 bases. The CDR3 consists of 17 residues. Germline V gene lookup returns CDR1 SGHNT and CDR2 YYREEE (reference sequence). V was clipped by 4 bases and J by 3 bases; unmatched bases: 13.

This clone was counted between two and nine times. V gene TRBV5-1 combines with J gene TRBJ1-1, with D possibly matching TRBD1 (5 bases). Germline assignment: CDR1 SGHRS and CDR2 YFSETQ. The CDR3 runs 14 residues. Trimming shortened V by 4 bases and J by 1 base, and 11 bases separated the two germline ends. CDR3 nucleotides: TGCGCCAGCAGCCCTACAGGCCCGAACACTGAAGCTTTCTTT. Its translation: CASSPTGPNTEAFF.

The chain joins TRBV7-3 to TRBJ2-7; 9 bases line up with TRBD2. Germline V CDR1 and CDR2: SGHTA, FQGTGA. The V gene end was trimmed by 5 bases and the J gene end by 6 bases; junction bases not matched to a gene: 5. The CDR3 covers 13 residues. The CDR3 sequence is CASSASGTSEQYF. CDR3 nucleotide sequence: TGTGCCAGCAGCGCTAGCGGGACGAGCGAGCAGTACTTC. The entire variable domain, with the rest obtained from reference TRBV7-3 and TRBJ2-7, is as follows: GAGVSQTPSNKVTEKGKYVELRCDPISGHTALYWYRQSLGQGPEFLIYFQGTGAADDSGLPNDRFFAVRPEGSVSTLKIQRTERGDSAVYLCASSASGTSEQYFGPGTRLTVT.

On this clone: The junction and the germline gene differ at one end; a read error may be behind it. V and J are TRBV7-9 and TRBJ1-3; D might be TRBD1 (5 bases). CDR3 length equals 12 residues. Germline CDR1 is SEHNR and CDR2 is FQNEAQ (reference sequence). As DNA, the CDR3 is TGTGCCAGCAGCCCCACCGACGGGACCGGCCTTTTT. This codes for CASSPTDGTGLF.

The genes are TRBV18 and TRBJ2-7; a weak D match, TRBD2 (6 bases). The V end lost 3 bases, the J end lost 1 base, and 13 bases lay between the germline ends. This CDR3 is built from 15 residues. Germline V gene sequence: CDR1 KGHSH, CDR2 LQKENI. The CDR3 here is CASSPKGSGSYEQYF. DNA of the CDR3: TGTGCCAGCTCACCCAAGGGTAGCGGTTCCTACGAGCAGTACTTC.

The chain links TRBV28 to TRBJ2-3; D could derive from TRBD1 or TRBD2 (5 bases each). Germline V gene sequence: CDR1 MDHEN, CDR2 SYDVKM. The V and J ends lost 6 bases and 2 bases respectively, with 18 bases between them. This CDR3 region has 16 residues. CDR3: CASRPAGSGVTDTQYF. The DNA for the CDR3 is TGTGCCAGCAGGCCCGCAGGGAGTGGTGTCACAGATACGCAGTATTTT.